Detailed here is one T cell receptor (beta chain). No antigen is known for it. A read error may explain this, as a much larger clone is one base away. A primer matching the constant region was used to make TCR beta cDNA from 450 to 500 ng of total RNA. Researchers made the TCR beta libraries by running three nested multiplex PCR rounds with slightly modified ARM-PCR. TRBV1-TRBV30 forward and Cbeta reverse primers drove the first two approximately 10-cycle rounds. TCRdb re-called the multiplex PCR reads with MiXCR, one entry per CDR3 protein. The table lists some 180,000 distinct CDR3 sequences, over 50% of them singletons. Both blood RNA, taken from unsorted whole blood, and germline DNA were extracted. This sample is part of a study of tumor-infiltrating lymphocytes in primary liver carcinoma. Study outcomes and limitations: Tumor-adjacent and tumor-blood pairs shared less of their repertoires than tumor region pairs shared.

CDR1 and CDR2 from the germline V gene are MNHNS and SASEGT. CDR3 size: 14 residues. The sequencing input was peripheral blood. The clonotype originates from a man aged 40-55 years with primary liver carcinoma and hepatitis B virus infection. This chain uses TRBV6-1 with TRBJ2-1; a possible D gene is TRBD2 (7 bases). The DNA for the CDR3 is TGTGCCAGCAGTGAAACGAGGGGGGGTAATGGGCAGTTCTTC. Its protein product is CASSETRGGNGQFF.